The present entry profiles one T cell receptor (beta chain) with its context. Its antigen is currently unknown. TCRdb's copy holds only in-frame clones and misses some; the assay was immunoSEQ multiplex PCR. The repertoire includes over 120,000 clones, about 92% of them detected once, and 9.5% to 15% sits in the top ten. The sample comes from a study of T cell responses to AZD1222 COVID-19 vaccine. Points from the study as a whole: Vaccine-associated CD4 TCRs spanned spike, dominant at 160-218 and 743-854. Recipients of two AZD1222 doses showed rising Spike-specific TCR breadth and depth.

This CDR3 contains 14 residues. J gave up 8 bases and V 1 base, and 3 bases lay outside the gene matches. Germline CDR1 and CDR2: SGHRS and YFSETQ. The sequenced sample was peripheral blood, obtained after recovery from COVID-19. The gene calls are TRBV5-1 and TRBJ1-6; 7 positions match TRBD1. The TCR comes from an adult who had recovered from COVID-19. Written as DNA, the CDR3 is TGCGCCAGCAGCTTGTTACAGGGGTATTCACCCCTCCACTTT. The encoded protein is CASSLLQGYSPLHF.